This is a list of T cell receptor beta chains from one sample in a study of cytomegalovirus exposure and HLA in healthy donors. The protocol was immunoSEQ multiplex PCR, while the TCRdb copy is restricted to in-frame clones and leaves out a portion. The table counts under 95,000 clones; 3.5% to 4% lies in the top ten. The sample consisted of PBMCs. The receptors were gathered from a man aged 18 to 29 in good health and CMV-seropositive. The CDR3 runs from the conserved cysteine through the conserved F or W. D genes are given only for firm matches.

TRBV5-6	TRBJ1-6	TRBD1	TGTGCCAGCAGCGCCAGACCGGGACAGGATTTTAATTCACCCCTCCACTTT	CASSARPGQDFNSPLHF
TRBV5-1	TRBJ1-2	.	TGCGCCAGCAGCTCGACAGGTTCAGACTATGGCTACACCTTC	CASSSTGSDYGYTF
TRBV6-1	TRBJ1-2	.	TGTGCCAGCAGCCGGGGGGGGGAATATGGCTACACCTTC	CASSRGGEYGYTF
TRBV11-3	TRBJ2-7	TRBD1	TGTGCCAGCAGCAAAGGACAGGGGGCACACGAGCAGTACTTC	CASSKGQGAHEQYF
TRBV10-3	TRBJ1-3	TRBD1	TGTGCCATCAGTTATGGACAGGCATACTCTGGAAACACCATATATTTT	CAISYGQAYSGNTIYF
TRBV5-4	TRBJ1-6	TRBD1	TGTGCCAGCAGCTGGGCGACAGGGGTCTATAATTCACCCCTCCACTTT	CASSWATGVYNSPLHF
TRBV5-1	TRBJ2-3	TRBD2	TGCGCCAGCAGCTTTAGCGGGGCGGGCACAGATACGCAGTATTTT	CASSFSGAGTDTQYF
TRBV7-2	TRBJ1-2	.	TGTGCCAGCAGCTTAGACAGACCTAACTATGGCTACACCTTC	CASSLDRPNYGYTF
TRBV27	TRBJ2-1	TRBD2	TGTGCCAGCAGTATTACTAGCGGGAATACCTATGAGCAGTTCTTC	CASSITSGNTYEQFF
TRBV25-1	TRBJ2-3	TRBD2	TGTGCCAGCGGGGGGGCAGATACGCAGTATTTT	CASGGADTQYF
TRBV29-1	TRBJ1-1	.	TGCAGCGTTGAAGATCCACAGATCTACACTGAAGCTTTCTTT	CSVEDPQIYTEAFF
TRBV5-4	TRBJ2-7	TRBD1	TGTGCCAGCAGCTTACCGGGACAGGGGGCGCGGGAGCAGTACTTC	CASSLPGQGAREQYF
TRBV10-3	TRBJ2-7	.	TGTGCCATCAGAGGGGGGGAGGACAAATACTACGAGCAGTACTTC	CAIRGGEDKYYEQYF
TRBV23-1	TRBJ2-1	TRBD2	TGCGCCAGCAGTCAGAATGTAGCGGGAGGGAGCTCCTACAATGAGCAGTTCTTC	CASSQNVAGGSSYNEQFF
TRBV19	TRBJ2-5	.	TGTGCCAGTTCGGACTGGTTGATGGAGACCCAGTACTTC	CASSDWLMETQYF
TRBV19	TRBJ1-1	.	TGTGCCAGTAGTACAGTCATGAACACTGAAGCTTTCTTT	CASSTVMNTEAFF
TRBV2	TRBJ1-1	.	TGTGCCAGCAGTGAAAGGGGGACTGAAGCTTTCTTT	CASSERGTEAFF
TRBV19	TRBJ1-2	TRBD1	TGTGCCAGTAGTAAGAGGACAGGGGACTATGGCTACACCTTC	CASSKRTGDYGYTF
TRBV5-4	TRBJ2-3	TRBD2	TGTGCCAGCAGCTTTGGGGGGGGAGGCGGAGATACGCAGTATTTT	CASSFGGGGGDTQYF
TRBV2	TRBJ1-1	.	TGTGCCAGCACCCCGGACAGACCGAACACTGAAGCTTTCTTT	CASTPDRPNTEAFF
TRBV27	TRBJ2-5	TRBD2	TGTGCCAGCAGCCGTCACTTAGCGGGGCAAGAGACCCAGTACTTC	CASSRHLAGQETQYF
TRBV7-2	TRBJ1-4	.	TGTGCCAGCAGCTGGGGGGGACGTCGGGATGAAAAACTGTTTTTT	CASSWGGRRDEKLFF
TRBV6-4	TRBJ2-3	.	TGTGCCAGCAGTGAGACAGGAGGTGGCACAGATACGCAGTATTTT	CASSETGGGTDTQYF
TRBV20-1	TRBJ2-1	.	TGCAGTGCGCGGGACAATGAGCAGTTCTTC	CSARDNEQFF
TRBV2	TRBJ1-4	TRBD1	TGTGCCAGCAGTACAGGGGGCTCCCCTGAAAAACTGTTTTTT	CASSTGGSPEKLFF
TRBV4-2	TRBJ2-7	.	TGTGCCAGCAGCCAAGTAGGGGACACCTACGAGCAGTACTTC	CASSQVGDTYEQYF
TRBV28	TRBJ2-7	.	TGTGCCAGCGGAACAGGGACCCACGAGCAGTACTTC	CASGTGTHEQYF
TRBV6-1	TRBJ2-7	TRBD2	TGTGCCAGCAGTCGGGAGGGGACCTACGAGCAGTACTTC	CASSREGTYEQYF
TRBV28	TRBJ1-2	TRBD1	TGTGCCAGCAGTTTCCTCGATTATGCCCGGACAGGGGGCGCTAATTATGGCTACACCTTC	CASSFLDYARTGGANYGYTF
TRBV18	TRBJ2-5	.	TGTGCCAGCTCATCACAAGAGACCCAGTACTTC	CASSSQETQYF
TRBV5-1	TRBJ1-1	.	TGCGCCAGCAGGGCCCGGACAGAAGCTTTCTTT	CASRARTEAFF
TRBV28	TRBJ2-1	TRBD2	TGTGCCAGCAGTGCCGGGACTAGCGGAAACAATGAGCAGTTCTTC	CASSAGTSGNNEQFF
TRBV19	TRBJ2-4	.	TGTGCCAGTAGTCAGGGCTTACGAGCCAAAAACATTCAGTACTTC	CASSQGLRAKNIQYF
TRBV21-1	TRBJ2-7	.	TGTGCCAGCAGCATAAACCGAGTCTCCTACGAGCAGTACTTC	CASSINRVSYEQYF
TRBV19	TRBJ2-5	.	TGTGCCAGTAGTATAGAAGTCCGATCAAGGGGAGAGACCCAGTACTTC	CASSIEVRSRGETQYF
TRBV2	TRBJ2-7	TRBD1	TGTGCCAGCAGGCCCAGGGGGCACGACGAGCAGTACTTC	CASRPRGHDEQYF
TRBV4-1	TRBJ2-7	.	TGCGCCAGCAGTCCCTCCGTTCCCTACGAGCAGTACTTC	CASSPSVPYEQYF
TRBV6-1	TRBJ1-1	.	TGTGCCAGCAGTGAAGTTACGGACAGCCTAACCAACACTGAAGCTTTCTTT	CASSEVTDSLTNTEAFF
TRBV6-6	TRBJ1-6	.	TGTGCCAGCAGTTACTCCCCAGGATTCTATAATTCACCCCTCCACTTT	CASSYSPGFYNSPLHF
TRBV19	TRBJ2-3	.	TGTGCCAGTAGTGCTGAGGGAACCACAGATACGCAGTATTTT	CASSAEGTTDTQYF
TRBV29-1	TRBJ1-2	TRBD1	TGCAGCGTCCAAGGACAGGGGGCGAGCTATGGCTACACCTTC	CSVQGQGASYGYTF
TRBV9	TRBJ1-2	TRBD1	TGTGCCAGCAGCGTAGCTACGGGAGGGACAGGGATGCACACCTTC	CASSVATGGTGMHTF
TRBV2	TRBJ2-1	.	TGTGCCAGCAGTGACAAGCTCCCCACCTACAATGAGCAGTTCTTC	CASSDKLPTYNEQFF
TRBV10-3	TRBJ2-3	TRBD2	TGTGCCATCAGTGGCGGGAGTGGCCCAGATACGCAGTATTTT	CAISGGSGPDTQYF
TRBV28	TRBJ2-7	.	TGTGCCAGCAGAATGGGGGGGGCTAGGGACGAGCAGTACTTC	CASRMGGARDEQYF